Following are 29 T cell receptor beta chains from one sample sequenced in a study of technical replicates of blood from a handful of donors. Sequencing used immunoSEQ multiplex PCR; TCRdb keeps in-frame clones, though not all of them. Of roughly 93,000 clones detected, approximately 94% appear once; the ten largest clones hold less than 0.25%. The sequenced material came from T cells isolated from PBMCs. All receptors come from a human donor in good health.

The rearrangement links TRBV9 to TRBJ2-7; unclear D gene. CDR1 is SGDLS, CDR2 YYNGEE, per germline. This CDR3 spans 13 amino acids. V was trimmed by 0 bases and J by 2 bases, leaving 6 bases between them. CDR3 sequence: CASSVGRTYEQYF. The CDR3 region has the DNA TGTGCCAGCAGCGTAGGCAGAACCTACGAGCAGTACTTC.

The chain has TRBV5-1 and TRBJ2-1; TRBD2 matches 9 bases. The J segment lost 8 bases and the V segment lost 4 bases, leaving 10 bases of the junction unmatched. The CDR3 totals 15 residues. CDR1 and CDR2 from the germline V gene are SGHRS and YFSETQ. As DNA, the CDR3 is TGCGCCAGCAGCCCGCGGGGGGGCGGTTTCGATGAGCAGTTCTTC. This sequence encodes CASSPRGGGFDEQFF. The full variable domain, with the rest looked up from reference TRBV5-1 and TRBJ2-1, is KAGVTQTPRYLIKTRGQQVTLSCSPISGHRSVSWYQQTPGQGLQFLFEYFSETQRNKGNFPGRFSGRQFSNSRSEMNVSTLELGDSALYLCASSPRGGGFDEQFFGPGTRLTVL.

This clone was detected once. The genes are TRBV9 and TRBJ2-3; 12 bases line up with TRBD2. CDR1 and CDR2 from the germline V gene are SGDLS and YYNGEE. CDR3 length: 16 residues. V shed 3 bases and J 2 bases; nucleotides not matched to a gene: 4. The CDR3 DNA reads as TGTGCCAGCAGCGGGACTAGCGGGGATCTCACAGATACGCAGTATTTT. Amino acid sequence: CASSGTSGDLTDTQYF.

This CDR3 is CASSGDRDQPQHF. CDR3 sequence (DNA): TGTGCCAGCAGTGGAGACAGGGATCAGCCCCAGCATTTT. The chain employs TRBV2 and TRBJ1-5; 7 nucleotides line up with TRBD1. With V trimmed by 4 bases and J by 5 bases, 2 bases remained unmatched. The CDR3 runs 13 residues. Germline V gene data show CDR1 as SNHLY and CDR2 as FYNNEI.

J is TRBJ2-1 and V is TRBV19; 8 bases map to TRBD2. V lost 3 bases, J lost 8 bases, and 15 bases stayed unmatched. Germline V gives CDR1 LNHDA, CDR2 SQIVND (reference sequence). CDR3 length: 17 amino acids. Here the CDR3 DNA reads TGTGCCAGTAGTATCAATCGCGGGGGGACCTTTCGCGATGAGCAGTTCTTC. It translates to CASSINRGGTFRDEQFF.

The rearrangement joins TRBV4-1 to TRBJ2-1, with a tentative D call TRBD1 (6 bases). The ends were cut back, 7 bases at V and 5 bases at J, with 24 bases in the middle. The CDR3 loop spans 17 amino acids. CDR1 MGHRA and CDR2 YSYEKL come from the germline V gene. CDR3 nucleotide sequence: TGCGCCAGCACCAGCCACCAGCGGACAGTGAAGAACAATGAGCAGTTCTTC. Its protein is CASTSHQRTVKNNEQFF.

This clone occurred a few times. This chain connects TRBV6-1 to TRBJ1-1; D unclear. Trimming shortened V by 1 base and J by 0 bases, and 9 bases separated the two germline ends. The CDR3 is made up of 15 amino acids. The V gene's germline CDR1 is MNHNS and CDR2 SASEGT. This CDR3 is CASSEGPVMNTEAFF. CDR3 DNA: TGTGCCAGCAGTGAAGGTCCGGTCATGAACACTGAAGCTTTCTTT.

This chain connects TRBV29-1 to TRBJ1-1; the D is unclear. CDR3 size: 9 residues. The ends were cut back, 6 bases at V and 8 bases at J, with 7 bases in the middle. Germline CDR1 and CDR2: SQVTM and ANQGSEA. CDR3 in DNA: TGCAGCGTCGGGAGCGAAGCTTTCTTT. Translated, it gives CSVGSEAFF. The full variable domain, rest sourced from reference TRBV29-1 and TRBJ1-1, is SAVISQKPSRDICQRGTSLTIQCQVDSQVTMMFWYRQQPGQSLTLIATANQGSEATYESGFVIDKFPISRPNLTFSTLTVSNMSPEDSSIYLCSVGSEAFFGQGTRLTVV.

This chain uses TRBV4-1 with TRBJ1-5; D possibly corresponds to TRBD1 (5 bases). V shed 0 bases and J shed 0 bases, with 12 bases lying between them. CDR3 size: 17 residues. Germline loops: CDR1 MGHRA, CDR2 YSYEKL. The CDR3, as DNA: TGCGCCAGCAGCCAAGATGACAGCACAGCTAGCAATCAGCCCCAGCATTTT. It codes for CASSQDDSTASNQPQHF.

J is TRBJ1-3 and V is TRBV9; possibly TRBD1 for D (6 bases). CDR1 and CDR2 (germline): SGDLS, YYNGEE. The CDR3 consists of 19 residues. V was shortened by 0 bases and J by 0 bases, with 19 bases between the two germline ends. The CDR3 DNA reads TGTGCCAGCAGCGTAGCTACTACCCCCGGGGGGCTCTCTGGAAACACCATATATTTT. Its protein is CASSVATTPGGLSGNTIYF.

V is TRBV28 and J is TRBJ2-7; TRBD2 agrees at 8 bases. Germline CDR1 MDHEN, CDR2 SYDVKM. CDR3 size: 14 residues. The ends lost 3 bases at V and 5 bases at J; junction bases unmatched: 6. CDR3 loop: CASSFAGTSNEQYF. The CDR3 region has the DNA TGTGCCAGCAGTTTCGCCGGGACTAGTAACGAGCAGTACTTC.

CDR3 nucleotides: TGTGCCAGCAGCTTATCGGGGGGGACTTACAATGAGCAGTTCTTC. This encodes CASSLSGGTYNEQFF. The J gene is TRBJ2-1, the V gene TRBV7-3; TRBD2 matches at 8 bases. The CDR3 is 15 amino acids. CDR1 is SGHTA and CDR2 is FQGTGA in the germline V gene. J gave up 4 bases and V 2 bases, and 4 bases lay outside the gene matches. The full variable domain, rest sourced from reference TRBV7-3 and TRBJ2-1, is GAGVSQTPSNKVTEKGKYVELRCDPISGHTALYWYRQSLGQGPEFLIYFQGTGAADDSGLPNDRFFAVRPEGSVSTLKIQRTERGDSAVYLCASSLSGGTYNEQFFGPGTRLTVL.

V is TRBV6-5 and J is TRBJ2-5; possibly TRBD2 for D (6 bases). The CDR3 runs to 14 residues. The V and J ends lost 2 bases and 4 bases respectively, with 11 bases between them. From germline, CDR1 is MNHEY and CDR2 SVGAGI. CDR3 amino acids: CASSYGPRGETQYF. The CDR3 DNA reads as TGTGCCAGCAGTTACGGTCCGCGGGGAGAGACCCAGTACTTC.

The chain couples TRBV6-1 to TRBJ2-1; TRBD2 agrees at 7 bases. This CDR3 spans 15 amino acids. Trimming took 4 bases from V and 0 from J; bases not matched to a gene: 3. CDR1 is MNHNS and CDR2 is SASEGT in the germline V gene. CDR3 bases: TGTGCCAGCAGTGCGGGGGGAAGCTCCTACAATGAGCAGTTCTTC. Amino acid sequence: CASSAGGSSYNEQFF.

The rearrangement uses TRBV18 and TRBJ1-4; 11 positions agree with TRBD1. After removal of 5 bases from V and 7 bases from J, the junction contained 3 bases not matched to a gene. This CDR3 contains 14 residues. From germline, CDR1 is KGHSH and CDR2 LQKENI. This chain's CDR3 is CASSAGTGGEKLFF. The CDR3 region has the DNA TGTGCCAGCTCAGCCGGGACAGGGGGTGAAAAACTGTTTTTT. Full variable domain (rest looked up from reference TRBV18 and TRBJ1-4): NAGVMQNPRHLVRRRGQEARLRCSPMKGHSHVYWYRQLPEEGLKFMVYLQKENIIDESGMPKERFSAEFPKEGPSILRIQQVVRGDSAAYFCASSAGTGGEKLFFGSGTQLSVL.

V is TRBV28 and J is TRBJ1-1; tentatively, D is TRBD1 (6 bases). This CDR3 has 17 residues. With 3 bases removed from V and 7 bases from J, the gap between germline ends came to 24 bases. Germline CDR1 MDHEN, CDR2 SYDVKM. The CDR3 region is CASSFFRTGIHILEAFF. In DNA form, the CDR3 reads TGTGCCAGCAGTTTTTTTCGTACAGGGATTCATATCCTTGAAGCTTTCTTT.

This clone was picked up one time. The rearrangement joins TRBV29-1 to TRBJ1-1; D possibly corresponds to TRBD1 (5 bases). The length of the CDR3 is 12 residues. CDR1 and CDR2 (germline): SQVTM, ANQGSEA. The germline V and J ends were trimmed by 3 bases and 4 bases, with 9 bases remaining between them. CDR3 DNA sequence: TGCAGCGTTGAGGTACAGGCCACTGAAGCTTTCTTT. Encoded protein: CSVEVQATEAFF.

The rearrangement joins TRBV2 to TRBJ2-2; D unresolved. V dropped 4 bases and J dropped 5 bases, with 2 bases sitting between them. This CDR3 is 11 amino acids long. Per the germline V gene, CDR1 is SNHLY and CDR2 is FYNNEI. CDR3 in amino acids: CASSVTGELFF. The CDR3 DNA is TGTGCCAGCAGTGTAACCGGGGAGCTGTTTTTT.

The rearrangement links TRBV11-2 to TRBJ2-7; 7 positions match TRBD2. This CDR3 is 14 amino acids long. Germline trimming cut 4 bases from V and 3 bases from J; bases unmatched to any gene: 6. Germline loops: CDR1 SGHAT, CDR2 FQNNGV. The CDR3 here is CASSWGREGYEQYF. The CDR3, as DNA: TGTGCCAGCAGCTGGGGGAGGGAAGGCTACGAGCAGTACTTC.

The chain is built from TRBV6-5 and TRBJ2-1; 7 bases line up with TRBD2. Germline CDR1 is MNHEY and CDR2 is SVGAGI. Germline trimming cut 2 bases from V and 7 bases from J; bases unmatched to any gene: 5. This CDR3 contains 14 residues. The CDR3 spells CASSYGGEGNEQFF. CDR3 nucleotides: TGTGCCAGCAGTTACGGAGGGGAGGGGAATGAGCAGTTCTTC.

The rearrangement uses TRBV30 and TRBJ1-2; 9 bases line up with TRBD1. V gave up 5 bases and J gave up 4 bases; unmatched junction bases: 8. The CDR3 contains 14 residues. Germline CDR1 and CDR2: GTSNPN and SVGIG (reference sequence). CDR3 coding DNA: TGTGCCTGGCGCCGGACAGGGGTTGGCTATGGCTACACCTTC. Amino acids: CAWRRTGVGYGYTF.

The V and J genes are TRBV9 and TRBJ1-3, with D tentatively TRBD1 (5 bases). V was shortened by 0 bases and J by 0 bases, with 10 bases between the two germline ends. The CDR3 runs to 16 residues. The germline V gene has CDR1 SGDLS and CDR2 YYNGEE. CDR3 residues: CASSVGGGYSGNTIYF. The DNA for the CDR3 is TGTGCCAGCAGCGTAGGCGGGGGGTACTCTGGAAACACCATATATTTT.

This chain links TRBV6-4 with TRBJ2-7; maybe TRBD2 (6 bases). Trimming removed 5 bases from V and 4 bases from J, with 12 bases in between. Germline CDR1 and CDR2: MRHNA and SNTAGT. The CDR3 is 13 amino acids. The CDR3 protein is CASSLGTRYEQYF. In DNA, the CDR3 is TGTGCCAGCAGTTTAGGGACTCGGTACGAGCAGTACTTC.

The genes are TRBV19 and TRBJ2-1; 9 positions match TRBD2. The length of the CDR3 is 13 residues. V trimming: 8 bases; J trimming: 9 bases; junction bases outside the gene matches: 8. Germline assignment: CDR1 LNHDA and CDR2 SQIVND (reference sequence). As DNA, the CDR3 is TGTGCCAGTGGCGGGAGGGTTCTCAGTGAGCAGTTCTTC. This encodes CASGGRVLSEQFF. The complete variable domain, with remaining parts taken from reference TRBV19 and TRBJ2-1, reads DGGITQSPKYLFRKEGQNVTLSCEQNLNHDAMYWYRQDPGQGLRLIYYSQIVNDFQKGDIAEGYSVSREKKESFPLTVTSAQKNPTAFYLCASGGRVLSEQFFGPGTRLTVL.

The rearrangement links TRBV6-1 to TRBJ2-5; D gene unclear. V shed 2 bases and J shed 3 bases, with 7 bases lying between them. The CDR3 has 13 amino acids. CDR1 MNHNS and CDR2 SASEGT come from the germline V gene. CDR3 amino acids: CASSETIEETQYF. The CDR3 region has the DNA TGTGCCAGCAGTGAAACTATAGAAGAGACCCAGTACTTC.

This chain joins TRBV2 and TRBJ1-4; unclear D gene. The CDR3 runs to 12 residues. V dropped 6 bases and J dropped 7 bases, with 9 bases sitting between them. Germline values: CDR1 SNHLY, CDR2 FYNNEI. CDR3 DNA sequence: TGTGCCAGCAGACCCGCGCGTGAAAAACTGTTTTTT. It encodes CASRPAREKLFF.

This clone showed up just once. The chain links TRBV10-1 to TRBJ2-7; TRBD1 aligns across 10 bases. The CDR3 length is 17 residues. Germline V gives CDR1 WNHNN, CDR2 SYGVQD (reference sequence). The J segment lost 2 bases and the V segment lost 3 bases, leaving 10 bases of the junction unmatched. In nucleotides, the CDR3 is TGCGCCAGCAGTGATACGATCGGACAGGGGGTTCCCTACGAGCAGTACTTC. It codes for CASSDTIGQGVPYEQYF.

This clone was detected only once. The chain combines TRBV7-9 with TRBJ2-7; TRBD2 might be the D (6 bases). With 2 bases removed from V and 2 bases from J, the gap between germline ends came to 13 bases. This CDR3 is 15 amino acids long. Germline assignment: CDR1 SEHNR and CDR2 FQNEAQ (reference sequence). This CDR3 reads CASSLLGGIPYEQYF. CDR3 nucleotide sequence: TGTGCCAGCAGCTTACTTGGGGGGATACCCTACGAGCAGTACTTC.

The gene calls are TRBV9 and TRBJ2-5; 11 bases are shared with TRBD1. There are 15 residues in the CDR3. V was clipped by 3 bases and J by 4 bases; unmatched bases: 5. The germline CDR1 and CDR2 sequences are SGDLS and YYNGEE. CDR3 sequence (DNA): TGTGCCAGCAGCGCACCGGGACAGGGGGGAGAGACCCAGTACTTC. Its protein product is CASSAPGQGGETQYF.